One sample yielded the 32 T cell receptor beta chains listed below, sequenced in a study of blood T cell repertoires in COVID-19. Measured with immunoSEQ multiplex PCR; TCRdb has only the in-frame clones, and not every one. This table has roughly 300,000 clones, 70% to 90% appearing once. Material: peripheral blood. The receptors were gathered from a woman aged 45-65 years who had recovered from COVID-19.

This clone was found once. The rearrangement links TRBV28 to TRBJ2-5, with TRBD1 matching 9 bases. Trimming cost V 4 bases and J 4 bases; bases outside gene matches: 10. Germline lookup yields CDR1 MDHEN and CDR2 SYDVKM. CDR3 length: 16 amino acids. The CDR3 spells CASSYLKGQGGETQYF. The DNA for the CDR3 is TGTGCCAGCAGTTACCTAAAGGGACAGGGCGGAGAGACCCAGTACTTC.

The chain joins TRBV6-4 to TRBJ2-3, with D tentatively TRBD1 (6 bases). The CDR3 covers 14 residues. Germline lookup yields CDR1 MRHNA and CDR2 SNTAGT. Trimming left V 6 bases short and J 0 bases short, with 10 bases between. Here the CDR3 DNA reads TGTGCCAGCAGGAGACAGGCTAGCACAGATACGCAGTATTTT. Its translation is CASRRQASTDTQYF.

The chain has TRBV6-5 and TRBJ2-5; 9 positions match TRBD1. The germline CDR1 and CDR2 sequences are MNHEY and SVGAGI. V dropped 10 bases and J dropped 5; count of bases not matched to a gene: 11. The CDR3 sequence is 14 residues long. The CDR3 DNA reads TGTGCCACCCAAGTCACAGGGGGCCGGGAGACCCAGTACTTC. Protein product: CATQVTGGRETQYF.

In its sample, this clone was seen a few times. The chain employs TRBV7-9 and TRBJ1-1; D gene ambiguous. The germline V gene encodes CDR1 SEHNR and CDR2 FQNEAQ (reference sequence). Trimming stripped 4 bases from V and 0 bases from J, with 6 bases between. The CDR3 has 13 residues. Written as DNA, the CDR3 is TGTGCCAGCAGCTCCTTATTGAACACTGAAGCTTTCTTT. Protein product: CASSSLLNTEAFF.

V usage is TRBV4-2 and J usage is TRBJ1-2, with unresolved D. V lost 0 bases and J lost 1, with 12 bases in between. The germline V gene has CDR1 LGHNA and CDR2 YNFKEQ. This CDR3 comprises 16 residues. The DNA for the CDR3 is TGTGCCAGCAGCCAAGAGACCGGGATCCTTAACTATGGCTACACCTTC. This translates into CASSQETGILNYGYTF.

The rearrangement joins TRBV5-6 to TRBJ2-7, with a possible D match to TRBD2 (5 bases). There are 15 residues in the CDR3. Germline CDR1 is SGHDT and CDR2 is YYEEEE. The V end lost 1 base, the J end lost 1 base, and 12 bases lay between the germline ends. The DNA of the CDR3 is TGTGCCAGCAGCTTGTTCCCAACGGGGTCCTACGAGCAGTACTTC. Its protein product is CASSLFPTGSYEQYF.

The chain joins TRBV11-2 to TRBJ2-5; 7 bases align to TRBD1. After removal of 0 bases from V and 7 bases from J, the junction contained 8 bases not matched to a gene. Germline lookup yields CDR1 SGHAT and CDR2 FQNNGV. The CDR3 consists of 15 residues. The CDR3 coding sequence is TGTGCCAGCAGCTTAGATCACGGGACAGAGGGGACCCAGTACTTC. Translation gives CASSLDHGTEGTQYF. The full variable domain, in which reference TRBV11-2 and TRBJ2-5 provide the parts outside the CDR3, is EAGVAQSPRYKIIEKRQSVAFWCNPISGHATLYWYQQILGQGPKLLIQFQNNGVVDDSQLPKDRFSAERLKGVDSTLKIQPAKLEDSAVYLCASSLDHGTEGTQYFGPGTRLLVL.

The sample holds one count of this clone. The V call is TRBV5-1, the J call TRBJ2-3, with 7 bases identical to TRBD1. The CDR3 totals 14 residues. CDR1 is SGHRS, CDR2 YFSETQ, per germline. V trimming: 4 bases; J trimming: 1 base; junction bases outside the gene matches: 3. The CDR3 region is CASSLQGRTDTQYF. In nucleotides, the CDR3 is TGCGCCAGCAGCCTACAGGGGCGCACAGATACGCAGTATTTT.

This sequence joins TRBV7-2 and TRBJ2-1, with no clear D. The CDR3 is 15 amino acids. V was cut by 1 base and J by 0 bases, with 7 bases left in between. Germline CDR1 and CDR2: SGHTA and FQGNSA. CDR3 in amino acids: CASSLVRSSYNEQFF. The CDR3 bases are TGTGCCAGCAGCTTAGTTCGGAGCTCCTACAATGAGCAGTTCTTC.

The chain joins TRBV5-6 to TRBJ1-2; D is ambiguous. This CDR3 comprises 15 residues. V was clipped by 0 bases and J by 4 bases, with 13 bases between them. CDR1 and CDR2 (germline): SGHDT, YYEEEE. CDR3 in amino acids: CASSLAGRTIYGYTF. CDR3 in DNA: TGTGCCAGCAGCTTGGCAGGCAGGACTATCTATGGCTACACCTTC.

This clone was recorded a few times. The V call is TRBV27, the J call TRBJ2-7; 11 bases align to TRBD1. Germline V gives CDR1 MNHEY, CDR2 SMNVEV (reference sequence). Unmatched junction bases numbered 12, after V lost 7 bases and J lost 4 bases. There are 16 residues in the CDR3. The CDR3: CASTNIRGQGGYEQYF. The DNA of the CDR3 is TGTGCCAGCACCAATATTCGGGGACAGGGGGGATACGAGCAGTACTTC.

The V call is TRBV30, the J call TRBJ1-5; D perhaps matches TRBD1 (6 bases). V dropped 3 bases and J dropped 0 bases, with 12 bases sitting between them. From germline, CDR1 is GTSNPN and CDR2 SVGIG (reference sequence). CDR3 length equals 15 residues. In DNA form, the CDR3 reads TGTGCCTGGAGGAAAGGACAGCTTAGCAATCAGCCCCAGCATTTT. It codes for CAWRKGQLSNQPQHF.

The chain uses TRBV4-2 and TRBJ2-3; D not certain. The CDR3 length is 14 residues. Trimming cost V 4 bases and J 6 bases, with 14 bases left between them. Germline V lookup: CDR1 LGHNA, CDR2 YNFKEQ. The CDR3 loop reads CASSRVESWDTQYF. The CDR3 coding sequence is TGTGCCAGCAGCCGGGTGGAGTCGTGGGATACGCAGTATTTT.

The chain's CDR3 is CASSQGSGQGTGYTF. In DNA form, the CDR3 reads TGTGCCAGCAGCCAAGGCTCGGGACAGGGGACTGGCTACACCTTC. V usage is TRBV3-1 (or the pseudogene TRBV3-2) and J usage is TRBJ1-2, with 10 bases aligning to TRBD1. CDR1 is LGHDT, CDR2 YNNKEL, per germline (reference sequence). The J segment lost 7 bases and the V segment lost 1 base, leaving 6 bases of the junction unmatched. CDR3 length: 15 residues.

The chain combines TRBV4-1 with TRBJ2-1, with 11 bases matching TRBD2. The germline CDR1 and CDR2 sequences are MGHRA and YSYEKL. The CDR3 covers 17 residues. The V and J ends lost 0 bases and 3 bases, in that order; junction bases with no gene match: 4. This CDR3 reads CASSQEISGGVYNEQFF. CDR3 coding DNA: TGCGCCAGCAGCCAAGAAATTAGCGGGGGGGTCTACAATGAGCAGTTCTTC.

The chain links TRBV25-1 to TRBJ2-3; the match to TRBD2 covers 7 bases. The V gene end was trimmed by 5 bases and the J gene end by 1 base; junction bases not matched to a gene: 3. The CDR3 runs to 14 residues. CDR1 MGHDK and CDR2 SYGVNS come from the germline V gene. In DNA, the CDR3 is TGTGCCAGCAGTCCAACTAGCGGCACAGATACGCAGTATTTT. Residues: CASSPTSGTDTQYF.

The chain combines TRBV3-1 (or the pseudogene TRBV3-2) with TRBJ1-6; D remains unclear. Germline-derived CDR1 and CDR2 are LGHDT and YNNKEL (reference sequence). The CDR3 extends over 14 amino acids. The ends were cut back, 0 bases at V and 9 bases at J, with 9 bases in the middle. The CDR3 spells CASSQEFQVSPLHF. In DNA form, the CDR3 reads TGTGCCAGCAGCCAAGAGTTCCAGGTTTCACCCCTCCACTTT.

The genes are TRBV2 and TRBJ2-7, with 7 nucleotides matching TRBD1. With 0 bases clipped from V and 1 base from J, the junction kept 15 bases outside the gene matches. Germline V gene data show CDR1 as SNHLY and CDR2 as FYNNEI. The CDR3 is 19 residues long. This CDR3 reads CASSEALRVWGTASYEQYF. CDR3 DNA sequence: TGTGCCAGCAGTGAAGCGCTTCGAGTCTGGGGGACAGCATCCTACGAGCAGTACTTC.

On this clone: The junction departs from the called germline gene at one end, perhaps through a read error. The chain employs TRBV3-1 (or the pseudogene TRBV3-2) and TRBJ2-1, with D unresolved. There are 15 residues in the CDR3. Germline assignment: CDR1 LGHDT and CDR2 YNNKEL (reference sequence). The DNA of the CDR3 is TGTGCCAGCAGCGAAGACTGGAGCTCCTACAATGAGCAGTTCTTC. It yields the protein CASSEDWSSYNEQFF.

V is TRBV6-5 and J is TRBJ2-7; D gene unclear. The germline V gene encodes CDR1 MNHEY and CDR2 SVGAGI. Trimming left V 4 bases short and J 3 bases short, with 4 bases between. The CDR3 contains 11 residues. CDR3 bases: TGTGCCAGCAGTTCCTACTACGAGCAGTACTTC. It specifies CASSSYYEQYF.

This clone was observed a handful of times. The chain is built from TRBV30 and TRBJ2-2; TRBD1 matches at 10 bases. The germline gives CDR1 GTSNPN, CDR2 SVGIG (reference sequence). The CDR3 runs 13 residues. V lost 5 bases, J lost 9 bases, and 6 bases stayed unmatched. The CDR3 sequence: CAWGTGVGRELFF. As DNA, the CDR3 is TGTGCCTGGGGGACAGGGGTTGGCCGGGAGCTGTTTTTT.

The V and J genes are TRBV3-1 (or the pseudogene TRBV3-2) and TRBJ1-3; TRBD1 aligns across 7 bases. The junction had 6 bases not matched to a gene; V was cut back by 3 bases and J by 1 base. Germline lookup yields CDR1 LGHDT and CDR2 YNNKEL (reference sequence). The CDR3 runs 16 residues. The CDR3 DNA sequence: TGTGCCAGCAGCCAGACAGGGACTAGTTCTGGAAACACCATATATTTT. Translation: CASSQTGTSSGNTIYF.

This chain links TRBV28 with TRBJ2-7; 12 bases line up with TRBD2. CDR1 is MDHEN, CDR2 SYDVKM, per germline. The V segment lost 10 bases and the J segment 7 bases; nucleotides outside the gene matches: 11. The CDR3 is 14 residues long. For the CDR3, the DNA is TGTGCCATTGCCAGAACCGGGACTAGCGGGGAGCAGTACTTC. Translating it yields CAIARTGTSGEQYF.

A single count supports this clone. The J gene is TRBJ2-5, the V gene TRBV7-8, with D possibly TRBD1 on 5 matching bases. CDR1 SGHVS and CDR2 FQNEAQ come from the germline V gene. The CDR3 is 12 amino acids. V was clipped by 3 bases and J by 4 bases, with 6 bases between them. DNA for the CDR3: TGTGCCAGCAGCTTGGGGCGAGAGACCCAGTACTTC. Encoded protein: CASSLGRETQYF.

CDR3 coding DNA: TGTGCCAGTAGAGCGGATGCAACTAATGAAAAACTGTTTTTT. Protein sequence: CASRADATNEKLFF. The chain combines TRBV19 with TRBJ1-4; D remains ambiguous. The germline V gene has CDR1 LNHDA and CDR2 SQIVND (reference sequence). Trimming pared 6 bases from V and 0 bases from J, leaving 8 bases between. The CDR3 is 14 amino acids.

The rearrangement links TRBV18 to TRBJ2-5; 9 bases are shared with TRBD2. In germline, CDR1 is KGHSH, CDR2 LQKENI. V lost 5 bases, J lost 2 bases, and 3 bases stayed unmatched. The CDR3 is made up of 14 amino acids. CDR3 coding DNA: TGTGCCAGCTCATCAGCGGGAGGTCAAGAGACCCAGTACTTC. Residues: CASSSAGGQETQYF.

The rearrangement joins TRBV2 to TRBJ2-7; 7 bases align to TRBD1. Germline lookup yields CDR1 SNHLY and CDR2 FYNNEI. Unmatched junction bases numbered 0, after V lost 4 bases and J lost 0 bases. CDR3 size: 13 residues. The CDR3 is CASSGDSSYEQYF. CDR3 coding DNA: TGTGCCAGCAGTGGGGACAGCTCCTACGAGCAGTACTTC.

The chain couples TRBV13 to TRBJ2-2, with TRBD1 matching 9 bases. Germline values: CDR1 PRHDT, CDR2 FYEKMQ (reference sequence). V shed 2 bases and J 5 bases; nucleotides not matched to a gene: 6. This CDR3 spans 16 amino acids. CDR3 DNA: TGTGCCAGCAGCTTATCCGACAGGGGGTGGACCGGGGAGCTGTTTTTT. Translation gives CASSLSDRGWTGELFF.

The rearrangement joins TRBV11-2 to TRBJ1-6; a weak D match, TRBD1 (6 bases). Trimming left V 5 bases short and J 7 bases short, with 15 bases between. The CDR3 extends over 15 amino acids. The germline CDR1 and CDR2 sequences are SGHAT and FQNNGV. The CDR3 loop is CASSPTGYRNSPLHF. Here the CDR3 DNA reads TGTGCCAGCAGCCCCACAGGGTACAGGAATTCACCCCTCCACTTT.

J is TRBJ1-1 and V is TRBV18, with 7 bases aligning to TRBD1. With 5 bases clipped from V and 5 bases from J, the junction kept 8 bases outside the gene matches. There are 14 residues in the CDR3. CDR1 KGHSH and CDR2 LQKENI come from the germline V gene. CDR3 region: CASSVTGSETEAFF. DNA of the CDR3: TGTGCCAGCTCAGTGACAGGGTCGGAAACTGAAGCTTTCTTT.

The V and J genes are TRBV28 and TRBJ2-1, with 7 positions matching TRBD1. The CDR3 contains 15 residues. V was clipped by 8 bases and J by 4 bases; unmatched bases: 11. In germline, CDR1 is MDHEN, CDR2 SYDVKM. The CDR3 sequence: CASGNPPGQYNEQFF. The CDR3 DNA reads as TGTGCCAGCGGAAACCCACCGGGACAGTACAATGAGCAGTTCTTC.

This chain connects TRBV28 to TRBJ1-1; 12 nucleotides agree with TRBD1. Germline V lookup: CDR1 MDHEN, CDR2 SYDVKM. Trimming at V came to 2 bases and at J to 5 bases, leaving 6 bases not matched to a gene. This CDR3 is built from 16 residues. The CDR3 DNA reads as TGTGCCAGCAGTTTAATGGGACAGGGGGCGCATACTGAAGCTTTCTTT. Translation: CASSLMGQGAHTEAFF.